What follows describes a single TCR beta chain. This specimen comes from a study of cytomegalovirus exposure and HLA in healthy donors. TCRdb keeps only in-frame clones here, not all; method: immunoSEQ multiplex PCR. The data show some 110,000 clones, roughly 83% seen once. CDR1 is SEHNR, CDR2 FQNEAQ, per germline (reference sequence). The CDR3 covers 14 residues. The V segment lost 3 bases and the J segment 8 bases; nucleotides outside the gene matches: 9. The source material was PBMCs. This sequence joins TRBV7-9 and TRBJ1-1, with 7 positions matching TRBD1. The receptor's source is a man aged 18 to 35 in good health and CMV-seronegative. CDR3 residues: CASSFTTGRIEAFF. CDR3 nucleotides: TGTGCCAGCAGCTTCACGACAGGGAGGATAGAAGCTTTCTTT.